This T cell receptor beta chain was captured by sequencing in a study of human T cells and chemical hapten exposure. Time point given: patch test 1, 2 weeks after DPC sensitization. Treatment described: therapeutic diphenylcyclopropenone sensitization with weekly scalp DPC. One entry per CDR3 protein, called by TCRdb with MiXCR from the RACE reads. The sample has roughly 70,000 distinct CDR3 sequences, about 9.4% seen once. With 2 bases removed from V and 6 bases from J, the gap between germline ends came to 19 bases. The CDR3 covers 16 residues. Germline values: CDR1 LGHDT, CDR2 YNNKEL (reference sequence). This clonotype has a count of ten or more.

This rearrangement joins TRBV3-1 to TRBJ1-1; tentative D call: TRBD1 (6 bases). The sample consisted of whole blood, taken in connection with sensitization to the hapten diphenylcyclopropenone (DPC). The receptor comes from a woman aged 40 to 50 with alopecia areata. Some clones in this sample may be carry-over from other donors' samples. The CDR3 is CASSQYGTRELAEAFF. The CDR3 bases are TGTGCCAGCAGCCAATATGGGACAAGGGAACTCGCTGAAGCTTTCTTT.